This T cell receptor (beta chain) was observed in a study of T cells in Graves' hyperthyroidism and ophthalmopathy. What was amplified from RNA transcripts were TCR beta CDR3 regions. First-round RT-PCR targeting the TCR CDR3 was performed with the HTBI primer set. TCRdb fed the multiplex PCR reads into MiXCR, producing one record per CDR3 protein. The data hold hundreds of thousands of distinct CDR3 sequences, with approximately 15% observed a single time. With respect to this clonotype: What it recognizes is unknown.

V lost 6 bases to trimming and J lost 0 bases, with 11 bases between them. Looked up from germline, CDR1 is DFQATT and CDR2 is SNEGSKA (reference sequence). The CDR3 is 13 amino acids. Notes on the study in general: Blood also contained most expanded thyroid clonotypes above 0.001.

A Clinical Activity Score of at least 3, a NOSPECS grade of at least 4 and a duration under 3 months were recorded in the ophthalmopathy patients. Exclusion criteria comprised uncontrolled infection, other autoimmune disease, pregnancy or lactation. The study based diagnoses on clinical symptoms, serum thyroxine and TRAb, thyroid ultrasound and orbital computed tomography. The TCR was taken from a woman in her thirties or forties with Graves' ophthalmopathy. V usage is TRBV20-1 and J usage is TRBJ2-5; D might be TRBD1 (6 bases). What was sequenced was blood. The DNA of the CDR3 is TGCAGTGCGGACCGGGACAACCAAGAGACCCAGTACTTC. It specifies CSADRDNQETQYF.